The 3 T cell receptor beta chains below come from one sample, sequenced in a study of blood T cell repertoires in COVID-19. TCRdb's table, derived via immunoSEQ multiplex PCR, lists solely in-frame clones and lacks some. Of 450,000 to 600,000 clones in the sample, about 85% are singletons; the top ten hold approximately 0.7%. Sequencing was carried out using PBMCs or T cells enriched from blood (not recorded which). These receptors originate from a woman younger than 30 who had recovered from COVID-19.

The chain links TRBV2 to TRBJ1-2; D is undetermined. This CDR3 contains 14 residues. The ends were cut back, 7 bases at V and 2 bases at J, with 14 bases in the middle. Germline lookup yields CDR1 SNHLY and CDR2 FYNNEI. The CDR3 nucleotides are TGTGCCAGCATGAAAGAGGCGGAGAACTATGGCTACACCTTC. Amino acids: CASMKEAENYGYTF.

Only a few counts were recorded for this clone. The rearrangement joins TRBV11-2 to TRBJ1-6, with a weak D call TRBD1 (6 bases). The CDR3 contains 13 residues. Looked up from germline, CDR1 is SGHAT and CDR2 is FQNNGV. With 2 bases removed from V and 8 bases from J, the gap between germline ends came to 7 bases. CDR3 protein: CASSLSGDSPLHF. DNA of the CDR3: TGTGCCAGCAGCTTATCAGGGGATTCACCCCTCCACTTT.

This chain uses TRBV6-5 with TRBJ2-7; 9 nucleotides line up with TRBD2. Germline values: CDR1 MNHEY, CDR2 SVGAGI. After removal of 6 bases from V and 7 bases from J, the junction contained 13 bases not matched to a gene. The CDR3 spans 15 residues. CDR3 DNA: TGTGCCAGCAGAATACTAGCGGGCCCCACGGGGGAGCAGTACTTC. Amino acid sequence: CASRILAGPTGEQYF.